This record covers a single TCR beta chain. The antigen is unknown. Researchers ran the PCR with 60 Vbeta and 13 Jbeta primers. Using immunoSEQ multiplex PCR, the repertoire was profiled, and TCRdb retains in-frame clones only, with some absent. Of about 130,000 clones listed, about 10% are singletons. The data belong to a study of cytomegalovirus exposure and HLA in healthy donors. General observations from the study: TCR beta V segments were, for the most part, productive about 87% or about 30% of the time in an earlier analysis.

Germline V lookup: CDR1 KGHSH, CDR2 LQKENI. This CDR3 spans 15 amino acids. V was clipped by 6 bases and J by 4 bases; unmatched bases: 9. The TCR originated in a man aged 50 or older in good health and CMV-seronegative. The V and J genes are TRBV18 and TRBJ2-3; 8 bases fit TRBD1. Material: PBMCs. The CDR3 region is CASSLRQGQADTQYF. CDR3 sequence (DNA): TGTGCCAGCTCGCTCCGACAGGGGCAGGCAGATACGCAGTATTTT.